What follows is one TCR beta chain and its context. Its specific antigen is unknown. Within one base of it there is no much larger clone, and no base qualities were kept. The data originate from a study of T cells after posttransplantation cyclophosphamide (dated by TCRdb to about 2016). Background for the entire study: T cell repertoire reconstitution was tracked by TRB sequencing after myeloablative bone marrow transplantation in which posttransplantation cyclophosphamide was used as GVHD prophylaxis. Blood from all 30 or so PTCy patients with 1-year posttransplant specimens was subjected to TRB sequencing. Public TRB sequences were checked against a database of over 3,000 sequences associated with responses to pathogens, tumor antigens, self-antigens and alloantigens. Because TRA and TRB clonality correlated tightly in roughly nine samples, the subsequent TCR analyses were limited to TRB only. In 3 patients, TRB sequencing was also performed on up to 3 more blood samples taken 2 to 5.2 years after transplant, and in a handful of patients, pretransplant blood was also TRB-sequenced. Samples from roughly 32 PTCy-treated patients, along with samples from roughly 16 of their related bone marrow donors, underwent antigen receptor sequencing. Study-wide conclusions, independent of this receptor: At 1-2 months, donor-recipient similarity was low but rose over the first year, and the later blood repertoires were often dominated by donor CD8+ memory clones. Across approximately 41 patients, TRB clonality was highly associated with recipient CMV seropositivity and CMV reactivation, and PTCy diversity was similar to diversity in CNI/methotrexate controls. The TRB repertoires of T cells infiltrating skin or the GI tract showed only limited overlap with the TRB repertoires found in blood.

Related bone marrow donors provided peripheral blood samples on the day of marrow donation. Mononuclear cells from peripheral blood and bone marrow were separated by Ficoll-Hypaque density centrifugation and then cryopreserved. CDR1 and CDR2 (SQVTM, ANQGSEA) derive from the germline V gene. The CDR3 holds 14 amino acids from the cysteine to the valine. Only the CDR3 part of the read is kept: 42 bases, read in frame from the first base. Trimming costs V 4 bases and J 6 bases, and their ends lie 19 bases apart. TRB sequencing used genomic DNA with the immunoSEQ assay at survey resolution or the hsTCRB kit. The original pipeline was this. The immunoSEQ software was used for initial read processing, and the LymphoSeq R package was used for repertoire analyses. For each TRB dataset, clonality was calculated as 1 minus normalized Shannon entropy, and the Gini coefficient was computed as well. Phenotypes of unsorted samples were inferred by mapping TRB sequences from sorted subsets of the recipient or donor onto the same recipient's unsorted samples. TCRdb stores this immuneACCESS table with in-frame sequences only. Part of the clones is absent; in the studies checked, under half of the shortfall reflects unresolved V genes, and no reason is known for the rest. That table gives V, J and clone size, and the DNA gave D and trimming. This sample is represented by tens of thousands of clones, with no singletons among them. Clones ranked in the top ten supply about 2% of the sample.

This chain joins TRBV29-1 to TRBJ2-7, with the D gene uncertain. Source material: PBMCs. The source is a man aged 35 to 55 in good health, CMV-negative, and a related stem cell transplant donor. CDR3 protein: CSVAGRVGIREQYV. DNA sequence: TGCAGCGTTGCCGGCCGGGTCGGAATTCGCGAGCAGTACGTC.